This T cell receptor beta chain was observed in a study of neurological immune-mediated disorders. As concerns this clonotype: Its antigen is unknown.

Each TCR transcript was tagged with a 10-nucleotide random UMI during 5'RACE. TCRdb redid the calling of the 5' RACE reads with MiXCR, one entry per CDR3 protein. The sample shows about 27,000 distinct CDR3 sequences, around 21% of them seen only once. Trimming took 6 bases from V and 2 from J, leaving 14 bases between them. The CDR3 totals 14 residues. From germline, CDR1 is DFQATT and CDR2 SNEGSKA (reference sequence). Study-wide points: The most TCR clonal expansion was seen in HTLV-1-associated myelopathy, and the least was seen in multiple sclerosis, which fell below healthy controls. Across subjects, no CDR3 amino acid sequence appeared in expanded clones of more than one subject, a finding that suggested private repertoires in all groups.

Libraries used 2 million unsorted PBMCs kept frozen in RNAlater. The sequence came from a woman aged 60-75 years in good health. The sequenced sample was PBMCs. This chain joins TRBV20-1 and TRBJ2-1; maybe TRBD2 (6 bases). CDR3 residues: CSAGGLLTYNEQFF. The CDR3 nucleotides read TGCAGTGCAGGAGGACTACTCACCTACAATGAGCAGTTCTTC.